Sequencing of this T cell receptor beta chain was carried out in a study of T cell changes during pregnancy in multiple sclerosis. Here immunoSEQ multiplex PCR was the method, and the copy in TCRdb shows in-frame clones only, minus some. The sample shows approximately 31,000 clones, around 91% of them seen only once. In this sample, this clone turned up once. Sequencing was performed on CD8+ T cells from peripheral blood mononuclear cells, taken in the second trimester of pregnancy. The origin of this receptor is a female donor with multiple sclerosis, enrolled in a pregnancy study.

The CDR3 sequence is CASSYTIATGIGEQYF. The CDR3 nucleotides read TGTGCCAGCAGTTACACCATAGCAACAGGCATCGGCGAGCAGTACTTC. This chain links TRBV6-5 with TRBJ2-7; D is possibly TRBD1 (5 bases). V gave up 2 bases and J gave up 6 bases, with 20 bases separating them. CDR1 is MNHEY, CDR2 SVGAGI, per germline. This CDR3 comprises 16 residues.